This paragraph covers one T cell receptor beta chain sequence. Per the authors' pipeline: Amplifying reference gene primers gave estimates of nucleated cell counts. Produced via immunoSEQ multiplex PCR; TCRdb's table is partial and in-frame only. The V and J calls and the clone size are those of that table, but D and trimming were determined from the DNA. This table holds just under 150,000 clones, around 86% found once. This entry is derived from a study of blood T cell repertoires in COVID-19. For the study at large: COVID-19 samples, acute and convalescent, were from the United States, Italy and Spain. Sources were T cells, B-cell-depleted T cells, or PBMCs; the material itself was cDNA or gDNA.

The germline V gene encodes CDR1 MNHNS and CDR2 SASEGT. The CDR3 covers 15 residues. V shed 10 bases and J 5 bases; nucleotides not matched to a gene: 13. Sequenced: peripheral blood. The genes are TRBV6-1 and TRBJ2-2; 7 bases are shared with TRBD1. This TCR was recovered from a man aged 45-65 years who had recovered from COVID-19. CDR3 nucleotides: TGTGCCACCAACCTGAACAGGGGTGGTACCGGGGAGCTGTTTTTT. Its protein is CATNLNRGGTGELFF.